This T cell receptor (beta chain) appears in the sequencing data of a study of OX40 agonist ivuxolimab in advanced cancers. The CDR3 is 16 amino acids. Profiled with immunoSEQ multiplex PCR; TCRdb holds only in-frame clones, not every one. Of 65,000 to 80,000 clones in the sample, roughly 84% are singletons; the top ten hold 0.24%. The TCR originated in an adult with an advanced solid tumor such as melanoma, head and neck, liver or kidney cancer. This specimen consisted of CD4+ or CD8+ T cells sorted from blood, obtained in a trial of the OX40 agonist ivuxolimab. The genes are TRBV21-1 and TRBJ2-5; the tabulated D call, TRBD1, remains unverified against the DNA. TRBV21-1 is deemed a pseudogene. CDR3 region: CASSKAHRVIAETQYF. CDR3 DNA sequence: TGTGCCAGCAGCAAAGCCCACAGGGTGATCGCAGAGACCCAGTACTTC.